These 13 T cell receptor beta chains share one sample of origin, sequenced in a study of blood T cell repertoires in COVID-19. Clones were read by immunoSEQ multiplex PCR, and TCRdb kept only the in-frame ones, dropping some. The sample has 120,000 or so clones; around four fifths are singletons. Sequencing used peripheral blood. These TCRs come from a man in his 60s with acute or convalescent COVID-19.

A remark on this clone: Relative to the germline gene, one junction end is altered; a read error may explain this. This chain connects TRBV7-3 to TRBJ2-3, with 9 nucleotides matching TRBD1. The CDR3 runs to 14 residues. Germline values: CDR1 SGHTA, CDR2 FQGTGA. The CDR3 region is CASSFQPGTGSWDF. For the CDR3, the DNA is TGTGCCAGCAGCTTTCAGCCCGGGACAGGGTCGTGGGATTTT.

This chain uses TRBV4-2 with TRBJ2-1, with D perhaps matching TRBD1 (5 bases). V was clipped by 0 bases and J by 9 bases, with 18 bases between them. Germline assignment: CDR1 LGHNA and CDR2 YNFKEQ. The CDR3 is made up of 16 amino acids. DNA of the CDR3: TGTGCCAGCAGCCAAGATCTAGGCAGGGTTATTGGTGAGCAGTTCTTC. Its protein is CASSQDLGRVIGEQFF.

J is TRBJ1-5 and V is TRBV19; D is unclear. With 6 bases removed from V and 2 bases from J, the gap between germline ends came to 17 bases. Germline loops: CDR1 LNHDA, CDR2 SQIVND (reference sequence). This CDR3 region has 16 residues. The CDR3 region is CASSPPTAAGNQPQHF. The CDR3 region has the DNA TGTGCCAGTAGCCCACCGACCGCGGCGGGCAATCAGCCCCAGCATTTT. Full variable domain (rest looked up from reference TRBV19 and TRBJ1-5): DGGITQSPKYLFRKEGQNVTLSCEQNLNHDAMYWYRQDPGQGLRLIYYSQIVNDFQKGDIAEGYSVSREKKESFPLTVTSAQKNPTAFYLCASSPPTAAGNQPQHFGDGTRLSIL.

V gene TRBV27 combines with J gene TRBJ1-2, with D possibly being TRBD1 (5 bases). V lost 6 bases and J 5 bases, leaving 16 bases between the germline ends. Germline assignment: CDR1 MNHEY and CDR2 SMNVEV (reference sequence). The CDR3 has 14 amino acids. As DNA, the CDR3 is TGTGCCAGCAGCCGCGGAGGGGCGGGGTATGGCTACACCTTC. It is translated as CASSRGGAGYGYTF.

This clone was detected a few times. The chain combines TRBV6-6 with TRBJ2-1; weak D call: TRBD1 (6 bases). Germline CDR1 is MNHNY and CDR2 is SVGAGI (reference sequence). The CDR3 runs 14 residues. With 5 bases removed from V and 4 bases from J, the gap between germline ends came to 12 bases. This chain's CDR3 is CASSHGGGYNEQFF. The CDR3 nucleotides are TGTGCCAGCAGTCATGGGGGCGGATACAATGAGCAGTTCTTC.

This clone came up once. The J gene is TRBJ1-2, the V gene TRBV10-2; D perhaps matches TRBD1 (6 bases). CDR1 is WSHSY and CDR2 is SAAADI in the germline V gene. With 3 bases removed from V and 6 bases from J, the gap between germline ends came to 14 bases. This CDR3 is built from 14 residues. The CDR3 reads CASSDRQAVDGYTF. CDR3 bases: TGCGCCAGCAGTGATCGACAGGCGGTCGATGGCTACACCTTC.

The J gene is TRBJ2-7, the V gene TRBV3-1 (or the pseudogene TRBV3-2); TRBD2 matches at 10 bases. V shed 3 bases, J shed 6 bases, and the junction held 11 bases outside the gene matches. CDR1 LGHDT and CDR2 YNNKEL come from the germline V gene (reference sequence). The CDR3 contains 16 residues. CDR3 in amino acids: CASSHRLERGGGEQYF. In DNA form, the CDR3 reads TGTGCCAGCAGCCATCGGTTGGAGCGGGGGGGTGGCGAGCAGTACTTC.

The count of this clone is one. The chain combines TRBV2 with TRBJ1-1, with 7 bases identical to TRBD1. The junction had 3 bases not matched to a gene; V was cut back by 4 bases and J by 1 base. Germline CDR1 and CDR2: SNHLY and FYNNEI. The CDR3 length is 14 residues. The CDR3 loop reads CASSAGQWNTEAFF. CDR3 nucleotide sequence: TGTGCCAGCAGTGCGGGACAGTGGAACACTGAAGCTTTCTTT.

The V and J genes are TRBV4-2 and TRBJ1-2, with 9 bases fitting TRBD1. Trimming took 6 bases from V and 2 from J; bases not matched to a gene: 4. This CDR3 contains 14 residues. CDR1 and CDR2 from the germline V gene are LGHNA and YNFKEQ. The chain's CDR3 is CASRGQGENYGYTF. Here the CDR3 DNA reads TGTGCCAGCAGGGGACAGGGTGAAAACTATGGCTACACCTTC.

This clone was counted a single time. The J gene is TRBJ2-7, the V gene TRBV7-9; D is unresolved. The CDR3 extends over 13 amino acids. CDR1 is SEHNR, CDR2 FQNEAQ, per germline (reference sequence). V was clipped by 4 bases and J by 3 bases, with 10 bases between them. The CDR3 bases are TGTGCCAGCAGCTCCGGTAGTTACTACGAGCAGTACTTC. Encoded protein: CASSSGSYYEQYF. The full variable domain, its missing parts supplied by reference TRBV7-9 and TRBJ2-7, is DTGVSQNPRHKITKRGQNVTFRCDPISEHNRLYWYRQTLGQGPEFLTYFQNEAQLEKSRLLSDRFSAERPKGSFSTLEIQRTEQGDSAMYLCASSSGSYYEQYFGPGTRLTVT.

The CDR3 reads CASSIAGRGRNQPQHF. The CDR3 DNA sequence: TGTGCCAGTAGTATAGCAGGCAGGGGCCGCAATCAGCCCCAGCATTTT. The chain employs TRBV19 and TRBJ1-5, with a tentative D call TRBD1 (6 bases). Trimming cost V 1 base and J 2 bases, with 12 bases left between them. The germline gives CDR1 LNHDA, CDR2 SQIVND (reference sequence). The CDR3 contains 16 residues.

The DNA for the CDR3 is TGTGCCAGCAGTTACACGCGGCAGAACTATGGCTACACCTTC. It codes for CASSYTRQNYGYTF. This sequence joins TRBV6-5 and TRBJ1-2; D unclear. V lost 2 bases and J 2 bases, leaving 9 bases between the germline ends. The CDR3 consists of 14 residues. The V gene's germline CDR1 is MNHEY and CDR2 SVGAGI.

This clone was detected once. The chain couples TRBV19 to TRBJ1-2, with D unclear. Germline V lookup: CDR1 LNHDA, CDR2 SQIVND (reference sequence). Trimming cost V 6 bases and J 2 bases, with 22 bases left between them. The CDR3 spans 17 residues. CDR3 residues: CASRVLSLEGTNYGYTF. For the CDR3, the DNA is TGTGCCAGTAGGGTCTTGTCCCTCGAGGGAACGAACTATGGCTACACCTTC.